The 21 T cell receptor beta chains below come from one sample, sequenced in a study of T cell repertoires in cytomegalovirus infection. Their target antigens are unknown. TCRdb passed the reads through MiXCR, listing each CDR3 protein once. The sample lists about 740,000 distinct CDR3 sequences; roughly 33% were seen once. Material: cultured PBMCs, obtained from culture after CMV antigen stimulation. Receptors were obtained from a human donor in good health (CMV status not recorded). Some clones in this sample may be carry-over from other donors' samples.

The rearrangement joins TRBV20-1 to TRBJ2-7; TRBD2 aligns across 12 bases. The CDR3 is made up of 14 amino acids. Germline values: CDR1 DFQATT, CDR2 SNEGSKA (reference sequence). The V gene end was trimmed by 6 bases and the J gene end by 1 base; junction bases not matched to a gene: 4. In DNA form, the CDR3 reads TGCAGTGCAATAACTAGCGGGGGGTCCTACGAGCAGTACTTC. Residues: CSAITSGGSYEQYF.

This clonotype turned up a few times. This chain connects TRBV6-6 to TRBJ1-5; the match to TRBD1 covers 10 bases. CDR3 length equals 16 residues. The V gene end was trimmed by 2 bases and the J gene end by 0 bases; junction bases not matched to a gene: 1. Germline CDR1 reads MNHNY; CDR2 reads SVGAGI (reference sequence). CDR3 in DNA: TGTGCCAGCAGTTACAGGGACAGGGGTAGCAATCAGCCCCAGCATTTT. It yields the protein CASSYRDRGSNQPQHF.

This chain links TRBV6-2 or TRBV6-3 with TRBJ2-1; tentative D call: TRBD2 (6 bases). The CDR3 sequence is 15 residues long. The V and J ends lost 6 bases and 9 bases respectively, with 21 bases between them. Germline V gives CDR1 MNHEY, CDR2 SVGEGT. The chain's CDR3 is CASSQRFPAGPEQFF. The CDR3 DNA is TGTGCCAGCAGCCAGCGCTTTCCAGCGGGCCCTGAGCAGTTCTTC.

At least ten counts were recorded for this clonotype. J is TRBJ2-3 and V is TRBV7-2; 13 positions match TRBD2. This CDR3 is built from 15 residues. J gave up 1 base and V 8 bases, and 3 bases lay outside the gene matches. The germline gives CDR1 SGHTA, CDR2 FQGNSA. The CDR3 is CASRGLAGGTDTQYF. In DNA, the CDR3 is TGTGCCAGCCGCGGACTAGCGGGGGGCACAGATACGCAGTATTTT. Using reference TRBV7-2 and TRBJ2-3 for the parts outside the CDR3, the full variable domain is GAGVSQSPSNKVTEKGKDVELRCDPISGHTALYWYRQSLGQGLEFLIYFQGNSAPDKSGLPSDRFSAERTGGSVSTLTIQRTQQEDSAVYLCASRGLAGGTDTQYFGPGTRLTVL.

V is TRBV20-1 and J is TRBJ2-7; no clear D. With 0 bases removed from V and 6 bases from J, the gap between germline ends came to 6 bases. CDR1 DFQATT and CDR2 SNEGSKA come from the germline V gene (reference sequence). The CDR3 consists of 11 residues. This CDR3 is CSARDSLEQYF. The CDR3, as DNA: TGCAGTGCTAGAGACTCCCTCGAGCAGTACTTC.

The V and J genes are TRBV6-5 and TRBJ2-3; the D gene is possibly TRBD2 (6 bases). Trimming cost V 10 bases and J 3 bases, with 17 bases left between them. This CDR3 is 14 amino acids long. Germline V lookup: CDR1 MNHEY, CDR2 SVGAGI. CDR3 sequence reads: CATTQYGGTDTQYF. CDR3 sequence (DNA): TGTGCCACTACCCAGTACGGGGGAACAGATACGCAGTATTTT.

The genes are TRBV6-1 and TRBJ1-5, with 7 bases lining up with TRBD1. The CDR3 is 13 residues long. Germline CDR1 is MNHNS and CDR2 is SASEGT. Losses at the gene ends were 7 bases for V and 6 bases for J; bases not matched to a gene: 6. The CDR3 here is CASNDRDGQPQHF. The DNA for the CDR3 is TGTGCCAGCAACGACAGGGACGGTCAGCCCCAGCATTTT.

Many counts were recorded for this clonotype. The chain joins TRBV12-3 or TRBV12-4 to TRBJ2-3; the match to TRBD2 covers 9 bases. This CDR3 spans 15 amino acids. J gave up 0 bases and V 6 bases, and 4 bases lay outside the gene matches. CDR3 in amino acids: CASSLGLASTDTQYF. CDR3 DNA: TGTGCCAGCAGCCTGGGACTAGCTAGCACAGATACGCAGTATTTT.

In DNA, the CDR3 is TGTGCCAGCAGCAGGACCCCGGGCTCCTACAATGAGCAGTTCTTC. Translation gives CASSRTPGSYNEQFF. J is TRBJ2-1 and V is TRBV6-1; D remains ambiguous. Germline CDR1 MNHNS, CDR2 SASEGT. V lost 6 bases and J 0 bases, leaving 12 bases between the germline ends. This CDR3 has 15 amino acids.

This clonotype was detected a few times. The V call is TRBV6-2 or TRBV6-3, the J call TRBJ1-5, with D hard to call. The V and J ends lost 2 bases and 4 bases respectively, with 12 bases between them. The CDR3 runs to 15 residues. The germline gives CDR1 MNHEY, CDR2 SVGEGT. In DNA, the CDR3 is TGTGCCAGCAGTTACCCGAACCCTTGGAATCAGCCCCAGCATTTT. Amino acid sequence: CASSYPNPWNQPQHF.

This chain links TRBV2 with TRBJ1-1; D is perhaps TRBD1 (5 bases). The germline V gene has CDR1 SNHLY and CDR2 FYNNEI. The V and J ends lost 6 bases and 6 bases respectively, with 17 bases between them. The CDR3 covers 14 residues. As DNA, the CDR3 is TGTGCCAGCAGAGGCTCCCCAGGGTTCTCTGAAGCTTTCTTT. Translation gives CASRGSPGFSEAFF.

This clonotype was counted only a few times. The J gene is TRBJ2-2, the V gene TRBV6-1; D unclear. There are 14 residues in the CDR3. Germline CDR1 MNHNS, CDR2 SASEGT. The V end was cut by 8 bases, the J end by 7 bases, with 17 bases between. The DNA for the CDR3 is TGTGCCAGCGGGTTGAGTACCACTGGCGGGGAGCTGTTTTTT. This gives the protein CASGLSTTGGELFF.

This clonotype was observed at least ten times. The chain uses TRBV7-2 and TRBJ2-3; no clear D gene. Germline V CDR1 and CDR2: SGHTA, FQGNSA. V was cut by 1 base and J by 7 bases, with 9 bases left in between. This CDR3 is 13 amino acids long. CDR3 amino acids: CASSLESGNTQYF. DNA for the CDR3: TGTGCCAGCAGCTTAGAGTCTGGGAATACGCAGTATTTT.

This clonotype was found a few times. This sequence joins TRBV12-3 or TRBV12-4 and TRBJ2-5, with D maybe TRBD2 (7 bases). This CDR3 is 15 amino acids long. V lost 6 bases and J lost 4, with 18 bases in between. CDR3: CASRGGRPERETQYF. DNA of the CDR3: TGTGCCAGCAGGGGGGGGCGGCCCGAGAGAGAGACCCAGTACTTC.

The chain has TRBV7-4 and TRBJ2-7; TRBD1 might be the D (6 bases). The length of the CDR3 is 14 residues. The germline V gene has CDR1 SGHVT and CDR2 SQSDAQ. V was trimmed by 3 bases and J by 6 bases, leaving 15 bases between them. Here the CDR3 reads CASSFSGAGSEQYF. As DNA, the CDR3 is TGTGCCAGCAGCTTTTCAGGGGCTGGGAGCGAGCAGTACTTC.

This clonotype has ten or more counts. V usage is TRBV7-2 and J usage is TRBJ2-5; D perhaps matches TRBD1 (5 bases). This CDR3 spans 14 amino acids. Germline assignment: CDR1 SGHTA and CDR2 FQGNSA. Trimming stripped 0 bases from V and 3 bases from J, with 8 bases between. CDR3 DNA: TGTGCCAGCAGCTTAGCGACGACAGAAGAGACCCAGTACTTC. As protein: CASSLATTEETQYF.

This clonotype was detected only a few times. The chain employs TRBV7-8 and TRBJ1-3; D is unresolved. Trimming took off 5 bases at V and 4 bases at J, with 6 bases between the two ends. This CDR3 region has 12 residues. Per germline, CDR1 SGHVS and CDR2 FQNEAQ. The CDR3 here is CASSRIGNTIYF. CDR3 coding DNA: TGTGCCAGCAGCCGAATCGGAAACACCATATATTTT.

This clonotype was picked up a small number of times. The chain combines TRBV7-9 with TRBJ1-5; 7 bases are a match to TRBD1. This CDR3 spans 17 amino acids. After removal of 1 base from V and 3 bases from J, the junction contained 9 bases not matched to a gene. CDR1 is SEHNR and CDR2 is FQNEAQ in the germline V gene (reference sequence). CDR3 in DNA: TGTGCCAGCAGCTTAGGGGCCACAGGGGTTGTCAATCAGCCCCAGCATTTT. Amino acid sequence: CASSLGATGVVNQPQHF.

V usage is TRBV11-2 and J usage is TRBJ2-1; 13 bases map to TRBD2. CDR1 is SGHAT, CDR2 FQNNGV, per germline. Losses at the gene ends were 6 bases for V and 10 bases for J; bases not matched to a gene: 12. This CDR3 region has 16 residues. CDR3 protein: CASSYTSGRAGGEQFF. Written as DNA, the CDR3 is TGTGCCAGCAGTTATACTAGCGGGAGGGCCGGTGGGGAGCAGTTCTTC.

This clonotype turned up a few times. The chain carries TRBV20-1 and TRBJ2-7; TRBD1 matches at 10 bases. The CDR3 covers 13 residues. V trimming: 5 bases; J trimming: 3 bases; junction bases outside the gene matches: 4. From germline, CDR1 is DFQATT and CDR2 SNEGSKA (reference sequence). In nucleotides, the CDR3 is TGCAGTGCTCCCGGGACAGGGGTCTACGAGCAGTACTTC. Residues: CSAPGTGVYEQYF.

This chain connects TRBV19 to TRBJ1-1, with TRBD1 identical over 9 bases. This CDR3 has 16 amino acids. V lost 5 bases, J lost 6 bases, and 13 bases stayed unmatched. CDR1 and CDR2 (germline): LNHDA, SQIVND (reference sequence). CDR3 in amino acids: CASSLNRGRRVPEAFF. The DNA of the CDR3 is TGTGCCAGTAGTTTAAACAGGGGGCGTCGGGTCCCTGAAGCTTTCTTT.